This T cell receptor (beta chain) was obtained from a study of blood T cell repertoires in COVID-19. Study details: Some COVID-19 samples were acute and others convalescent; all came from the United States, Italy and Spain. T cells, B-cell-depleted T cells, or PBMCs provided the cDNA or gDNA that served as material.

Original analysis: It was from reference gene primer amplification that nucleated cell counts were estimated. Data came from immunoSEQ multiplex PCR; TCRdb stores just in-frame clones and leaves some out. The DNA gave D and trimming, while V, J and clone size come from that table. The sample consists of 150,000 to 200,000 clones, approximately 85% of them appearing once. This TCR was recovered from a woman older than 75 with acute or convalescent COVID-19. The sequenced sample consisted of peripheral blood.

CDR3 loop: CASSLIDRGQQPQHF. As DNA, the CDR3 is TGTGCCAGCAGCTTAATAGACAGGGGGCAGCAGCCCCAGCATTTT. J is TRBJ1-5 and V is TRBV6-5, with 10 bases lining up with TRBD1. The CDR3 loop spans 15 amino acids. Trimming removed 6 bases from V and 7 bases from J; junction bases left unmatched: 9. The V gene's germline CDR1 is MNHEY and CDR2 SVGAGI.